This T cell receptor (beta chain) was retrieved from a study of cytomegalovirus exposure and HLA in healthy donors. PCR primers comprised 60 Vbeta and 13 Jbeta primers. TCRdb keeps only in-frame clones here, not all; method: immunoSEQ multiplex PCR. Of over 100,000 clones in the sample, approximately 80% were seen once. Study findings and constraints: What was likely a sequencing artifact was a cluster of highly shared sequence variants.

This clone has only a few counts. No antigen is known for it. Germline lookup yields CDR1 MRHNA and CDR2 SNTAGT. The V and J ends lost 6 bases and 3 bases, in that order; junction bases with no gene match: 6. There are 14 residues in the CDR3. The TCR originated in a woman in her thirties in good health and CMV-seronegative. The chain recombines TRBV6-4 with TRBJ1-2; 8 bases align to TRBD1. Sequenced material: PBMCs. The CDR3 region is CASSAQQGDYGYTF. CDR3 nucleotide sequence: TGTGCCAGCAGCGCCCAACAGGGGGACTATGGCTACACCTTC.